These 3 T cell receptor beta chains were sequenced from one sample in a study of T cells in Graves' hyperthyroidism and ophthalmopathy. Amplified regions were TCR beta CDR3 sequences from RNA transcripts. A first-round RT-PCR of the TCR CDR3 used the HTBI primer set. Using its own MiXCR run on the multiplex PCR reads, TCRdb lists one record per CDR3 protein. The sample contains about 360,000 distinct CDR3 sequences, 13% of which appear only once. Material: blood. These receptors were taken from a young woman with Graves' hyperthyroidism.

The table lists this clonotype with many counts. The chain couples TRBV7-9 to TRBJ2-1; 16 bases align to TRBD2. The CDR3 covers 16 residues. Germline values: CDR1 SEHNR, CDR2 FQNEAQ (reference sequence). J lost 9 bases, V lost 4 bases, and 6 bases had no gene match. Here the CDR3 reads CASSWGLAGGLVEQFF. CDR3 in DNA: TGTGCCAGCAGCTGGGGACTAGCGGGAGGGCTGGTTGAGCAGTTCTTC.

The genes are TRBV9 and TRBJ2-3; the D is unclear. The CDR3 spans 10 residues. The V end lost 7 bases, the J end lost 5 bases, and 5 bases lay between the germline ends. Germline V gene sequence: CDR1 SGDLS, CDR2 YYNGEE. Here the CDR3 reads CASGLDTQYF. The CDR3 region has the DNA TGTGCCAGCGGTCTAGATACGCAGTATTTT.

This chain's CDR3 is CATSEPPGGTQYF. The CDR3 bases are TGTGCCACCAGTGAGCCCCCCGGAGGGACCCAGTACTTC. The chain is built from TRBV24-1 and TRBJ2-5; perhaps TRBD2 as D (5 bases). The V gene lost 4 bases and the J gene lost 7 bases, with 12 bases spanning the gap. Germline assignment: CDR1 KGHDR and CDR2 SFDVKD. The CDR3 extends over 13 amino acids.